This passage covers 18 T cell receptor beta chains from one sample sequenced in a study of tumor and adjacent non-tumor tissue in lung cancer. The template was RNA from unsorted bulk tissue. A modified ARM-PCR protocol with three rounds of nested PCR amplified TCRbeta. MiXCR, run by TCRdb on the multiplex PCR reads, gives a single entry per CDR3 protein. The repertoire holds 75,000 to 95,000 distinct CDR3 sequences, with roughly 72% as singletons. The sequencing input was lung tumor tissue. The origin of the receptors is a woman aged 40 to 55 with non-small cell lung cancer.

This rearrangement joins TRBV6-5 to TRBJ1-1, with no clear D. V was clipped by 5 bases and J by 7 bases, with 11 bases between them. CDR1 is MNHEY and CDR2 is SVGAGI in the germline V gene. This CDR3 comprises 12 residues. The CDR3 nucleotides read TGTGCCAGCAGTAGTATATGGGATGAAGCTTTCTTT. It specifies CASSSIWDEAFF.

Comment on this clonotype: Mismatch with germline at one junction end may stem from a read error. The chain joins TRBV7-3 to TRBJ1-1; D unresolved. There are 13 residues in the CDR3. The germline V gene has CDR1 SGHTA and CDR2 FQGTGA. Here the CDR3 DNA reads TGTGCCAGCAGCTTACCCAGGAACACTGAAGATTTCTTT. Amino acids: CASSLPRNTEDFF. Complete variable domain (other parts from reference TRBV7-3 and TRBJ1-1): GAGVSQTPSNKVTEKGKYVELRCDPISGHTALYWYRQSLGQGPEFLIYFQGTGAADDSGLPNDRFFAVRPEGSVSTLKIQRTERGDSAVYLCASSLPRNTEDFFGQGTRLTVV.

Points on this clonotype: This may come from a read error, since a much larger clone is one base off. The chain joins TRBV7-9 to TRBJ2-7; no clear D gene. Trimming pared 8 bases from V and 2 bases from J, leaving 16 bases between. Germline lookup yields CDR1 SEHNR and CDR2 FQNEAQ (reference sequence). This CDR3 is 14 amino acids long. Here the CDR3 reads CASRPGPSPYEQYF. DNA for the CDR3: TGTGCCAGCCGGCCGGGCCCCTCACCCTACGAGCAGTACTTC.

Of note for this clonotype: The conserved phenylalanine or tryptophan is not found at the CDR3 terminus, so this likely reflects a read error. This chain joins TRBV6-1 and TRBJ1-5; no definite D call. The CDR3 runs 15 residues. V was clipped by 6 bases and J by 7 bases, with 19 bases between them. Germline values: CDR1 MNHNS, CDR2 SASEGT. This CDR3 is CASRSDRASGQPQHL. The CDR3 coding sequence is TGTGCCAGCAGATCTGATAGGGCGTCTGGGCAGCCCCAGCATCTT.

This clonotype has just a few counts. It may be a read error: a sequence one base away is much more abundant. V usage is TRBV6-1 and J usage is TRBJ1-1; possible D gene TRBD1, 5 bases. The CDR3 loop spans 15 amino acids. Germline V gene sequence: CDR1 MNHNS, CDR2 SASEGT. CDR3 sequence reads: CASTEMGRLNTEAFF. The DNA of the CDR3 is TGTGCCAGCACTGAAATGGGACGCTTGAACACTGAAGCTTTCTTT.

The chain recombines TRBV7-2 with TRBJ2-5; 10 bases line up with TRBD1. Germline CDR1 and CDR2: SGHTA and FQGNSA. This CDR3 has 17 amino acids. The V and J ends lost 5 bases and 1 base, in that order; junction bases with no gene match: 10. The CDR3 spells CASSPQLTGGRQETQYF. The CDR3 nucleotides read TGTGCCAGCAGCCCACAACTGACAGGGGGCCGCCAAGAGACCCAGTACTTC.

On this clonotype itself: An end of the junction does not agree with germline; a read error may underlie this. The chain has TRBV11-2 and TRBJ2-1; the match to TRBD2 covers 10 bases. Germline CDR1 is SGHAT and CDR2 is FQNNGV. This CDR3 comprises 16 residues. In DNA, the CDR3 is TGTGCCAGTAGATTAGGGACACTAGCGGGGCTCAATGAGGAGTTCTTC. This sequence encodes CASRLGTLAGLNEEFF. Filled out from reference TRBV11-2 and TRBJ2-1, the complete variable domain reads EAGVAQSPRYKIIEKRQSVAFWCNPISGHATLYWYQQILGQGPKLLIQFQNNGVVDDSQLPKDRFSAERLKGVDSTLKIQPAKLEDSAVYLCASRLGTLAGLNEEFFGPGTRLTVL.

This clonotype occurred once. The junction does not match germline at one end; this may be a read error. The DNA for the CDR3 is TGTGCCAGCAGCCCGACAGTGAACACCAGGGAGCTGTTTTTT. Its translation is CASSPTVNTRELFF. This sequence joins TRBV12-3 or TRBV12-4 and TRBJ2-2; D is perhaps TRBD1 (5 bases). This CDR3 comprises 14 residues.

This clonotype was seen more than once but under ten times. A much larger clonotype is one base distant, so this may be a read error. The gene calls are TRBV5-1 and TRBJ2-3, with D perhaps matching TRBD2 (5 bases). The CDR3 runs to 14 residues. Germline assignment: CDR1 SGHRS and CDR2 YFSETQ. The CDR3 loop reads CASSWERNTDMQYF. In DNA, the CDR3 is TGCGCCAGCAGCTGGGAGCGGAACACAGATATGCAGTATTTT.

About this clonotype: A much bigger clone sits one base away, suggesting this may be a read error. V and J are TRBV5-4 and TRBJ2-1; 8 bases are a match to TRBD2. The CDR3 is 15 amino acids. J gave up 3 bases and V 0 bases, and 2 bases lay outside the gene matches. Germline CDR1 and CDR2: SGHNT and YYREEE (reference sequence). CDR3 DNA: TGTGCCAGCAGCTTGGGCAGCGGGAGCTACAATGAGCAGTTCTTC. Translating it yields CASSLGSGSYNEQFF.

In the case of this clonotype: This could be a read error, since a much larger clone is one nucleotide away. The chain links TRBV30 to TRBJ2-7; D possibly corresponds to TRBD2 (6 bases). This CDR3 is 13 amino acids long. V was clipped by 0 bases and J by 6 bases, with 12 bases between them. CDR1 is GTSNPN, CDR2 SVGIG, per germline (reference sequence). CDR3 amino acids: CAWSVTHGGEQYF. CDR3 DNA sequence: TGTGCCTGGAGTGTAACGCACGGGGGCGAGCAGTACTTC.

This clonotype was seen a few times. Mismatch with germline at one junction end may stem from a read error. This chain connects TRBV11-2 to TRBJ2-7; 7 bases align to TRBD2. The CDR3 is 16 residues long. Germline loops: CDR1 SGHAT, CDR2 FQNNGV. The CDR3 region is CANSLTSGGGGYEQYF. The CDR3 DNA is TGTGCCAACAGCTTGACTAGTGGGGGGGGGGGCTACGAGCAGTACTTC.

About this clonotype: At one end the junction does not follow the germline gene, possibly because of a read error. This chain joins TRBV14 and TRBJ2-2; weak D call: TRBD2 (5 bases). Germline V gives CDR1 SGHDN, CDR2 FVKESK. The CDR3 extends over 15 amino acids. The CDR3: CASSQERVNTGKLFF. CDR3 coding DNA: TGTGCCAGCAGCCAAGAAAGGGTTAACACCGGGAAGCTGTTTTTT.

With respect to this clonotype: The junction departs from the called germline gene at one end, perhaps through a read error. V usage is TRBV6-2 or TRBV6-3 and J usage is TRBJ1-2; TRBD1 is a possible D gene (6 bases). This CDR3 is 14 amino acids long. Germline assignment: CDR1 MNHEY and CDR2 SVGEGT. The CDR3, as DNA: TGTGCCAGCAATTGGAAGGGGGTTAGCTATGGTTACAACTTC. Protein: CASNWKGVSYGYNF.

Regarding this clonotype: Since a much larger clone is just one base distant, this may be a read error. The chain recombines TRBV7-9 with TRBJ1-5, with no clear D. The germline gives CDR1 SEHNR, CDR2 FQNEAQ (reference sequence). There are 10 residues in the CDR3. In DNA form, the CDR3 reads TGTGCCAGCAGCTTACCGCCCCTGCATTTT. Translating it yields CASSLPPLHF. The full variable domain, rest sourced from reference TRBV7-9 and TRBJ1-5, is DTGVSQNPRHKITKRGQNVTFRCDPISEHNRLYWYRQTLGQGPEFLTYFQNEAQLEKSRLLSDRFSAERPKGSFSTLEIQRTEQGDSAMYLCASSLPPLHFGDGTRLSIL.

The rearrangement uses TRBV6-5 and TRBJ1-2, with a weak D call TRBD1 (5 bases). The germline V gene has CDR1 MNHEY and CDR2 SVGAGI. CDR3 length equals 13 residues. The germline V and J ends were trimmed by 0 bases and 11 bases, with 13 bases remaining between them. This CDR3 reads CASSYSAWGGYTF. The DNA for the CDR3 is TGTGCCAGCAGTTACTCCGCCTGGGGGGGTTACACCTTC.

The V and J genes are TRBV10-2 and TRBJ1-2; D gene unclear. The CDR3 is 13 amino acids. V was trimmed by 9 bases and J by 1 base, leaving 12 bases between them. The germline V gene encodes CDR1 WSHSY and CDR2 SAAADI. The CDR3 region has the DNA TGCGCCAGTAACGTAGGCATTAACTATGGCTACACCTTC. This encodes CASNVGINYGYTF.

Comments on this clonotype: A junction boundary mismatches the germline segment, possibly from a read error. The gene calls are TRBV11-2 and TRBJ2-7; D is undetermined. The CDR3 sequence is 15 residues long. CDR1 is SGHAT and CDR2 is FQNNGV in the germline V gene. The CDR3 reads CARSLDTQRSYKQYF. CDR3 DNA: TGTGCCCGCAGCTTAGATACCCAGAGGTCCTACAAGCAGTACTTC. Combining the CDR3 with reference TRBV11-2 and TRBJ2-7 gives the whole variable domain EAGVAQSPRYKIIEKRQSVAFWCNPISGHATLYWYQQILGQGPKLLIQFQNNGVVDDSQLPKDRFSAERLKGVDSTLKIQPAKLEDSAVYLCARSLDTQRSYKQYFGPGTRLTVT.